A selection of T cell receptor beta chains follows, all from one sample in a study of CD8+CD57+ T cells in acquired aplastic anemia. TCRdb called the reads again in MiXCR, with one record for every CDR3 protein. Of hundreds of thousands of distinct CDR3 sequences in the sample, approximately 32% were seen once. The specimen was sorted CD4+, CD8+, or CD8+CD57+ T cells (not recorded which) from PBMCs. These receptors came from a human donor with aplastic anemia. The CDR3 runs from the conserved cysteine through the conserved F or W. Fields, in order: CDR3 length, J gene, D gene, clone size, V gene, CDR3 DNA, CDR3 protein. D genes are given only for firm matches. Clone size appears in some rows only: once, few, many, or a class for an expanded clone.

>12|TRBJ1-6|-|once|TRBV12-3/TRBV12-4
TGTGCCAGCAGTTTATCCTCCTCACCCCTCCGCTTT
CASSLSSSPLRF
>16|TRBJ1-6|-|-|TRBV6-2/TRBV6-3
TGTGCCAGCAGTTACCGGGTGGGGAGAATCCTGTCACCCCTCCACTTT
CASSYRVGRILSPLHF
>15|TRBJ2-7|TRBD2|many|TRBV7-9
TGTGCCAGCAGCCTGACTAGCGGGGCGTCCTACGAGCAGTACTTC
CASSLTSGASYEQYF
>15|TRBJ2-3|-|-|TRBV20-1
TGCAGTGCCCCCGGGACGGACAGACTCACAGATACGCAGTATTTT
CSAPGTDRLTDTQYF
>15|TRBJ1-1|-|many|TRBV25-1
TGTGCCAGCAGTGAGACGTCTGGGGGGGACACTGAAGCTTTCTTT
CASSETSGGDTEAFF
>16|TRBJ1-1|-|-|TRBV5-1
TGCGCCAGCAGCTTGGCCGATGTTGGATCGCCCACTGAAGCTTTCTTT
CASSLADVGSPTEAFF
>15|TRBJ1-5|-|-|TRBV6-1
TGTGCCAGCAGTGAAAAACCGGGGGGCAATCAGCCCCAGCATTTT
CASSEKPGGNQPQHF
>15|TRBJ2-1|TRBD2|-|TRBV2
TGTGCCAGCAGTTTAGTAGCGGGGGGGGCCAATGAGCAGTTCTTC
CASSLVAGGANEQFF
>13|TRBJ2-5|TRBD2|few|TRBV12-5
TGTGCTAGTGGTTTGCGCGGGGGAGAGACCCAGTACTTC
CASGLRGGETQYF
>13|TRBJ2-1|TRBD2|few|TRBV10-3
TGTGCCATCGCGGGGGGATCCTACAATGAGCAGTTCTTC
CAIAGGSYNEQFF
>15|TRBJ1-2|-|-|TRBV12-3/TRBV12-4
TGTGCCAGCAACGCCCCCGGGATTCTAAGCTATGGCTACACCTTC
CASNAPGILSYGYTF
>15|TRBJ2-2|-|once|TRBV20-1
TGCAGTGCTAGAGGGGTGGCAGCAGGCGCCGGGGAGCTGTTTTTT
CSARGVAAGAGELFF
>18|TRBJ2-3|TRBD2|-|TRBV4-1
TGCGCCAGCAGCCAAGGGGGACTAGCGGGAGGTAGCACAGATACGCAGTATTTT
CASSQGGLAGGSTDTQYF
>16|TRBJ1-1|TRBD1|few|TRBV6-1
TGTGCCAGCAGTGAAGGAGTAGGACAGGGGAACACTGAAGCTTTCTTT
CASSEGVGQGNTEAFF
>16|TRBJ2-7|TRBD2|once|TRBV6-1
TGTGCCAGCAGCCGAATCGCGGGACTAGCACTCTACGAGCAGTGCTTC
CASSRIAGLALYEQCF
>14|TRBJ2-5|-|few|TRBV14
TGTGCCAGCAGCCAAGATCTAACTGCAGAGACCCAGTACTTC
CASSQDLTAETQYF
>12|TRBJ2-7|-|many|TRBV10-3
TGTGCCACCGTCCGGGAGCTTGACGAGCAGTACTTC
CATVRELDEQYF
>15|TRBJ1-5|-|once|TRBV5-6
TGTGCCAGCAGAATTGAATGGGGGGTTCGACAGCCCCAGCATTTT
CASRIEWGVRQPQHF
>15|TRBJ2-2|-|many|TRBV7-6
TGTGCTAGCAGCTTATACGGGGGCGACACCGGGGAGCTGTTTTTT
CASSLYGGDTGELFF
>15|TRBJ2-6|-|once|TRBV5-4
TGTGCCAGCAGCTTGGAACGGGCTGGGGCCAACGTCCTGACTTTC
CASSLERAGANVLTF
>16|TRBJ1-6|TRBD1|few|TRBV5-1
TGCGCCAGCAGACTTAAGACGGGACAGGGGATATCACCCCTCCACTTT
CASRLKTGQGISPLHF
>13|TRBJ1-1|-|-|TRBV29-1
TGCAGCGGACAGCGACAGATGAACACTGAAGCTTTCTTT
CSGQRQMNTEAFF
>15|TRBJ1-6|-|-|TRBV4-2
TGTGCCAGCAGCCAAGAACGCACCCGGGATTCACCCCTCCACTTT
CASSQERTRDSPLHF
>14|TRBJ2-5|-|many|TRBV10-3
TGTGCCATGTCCGAACGGAGGGATAAAGAGACCCAGTACTTC
CAMSERRDKETQYF